This T cell receptor beta chain originates from a study of blood T cell repertoires in COVID-19 (dated by TCRdb to 2019 to 2021). About the study as a whole: Samples covering the acute and convalescent phases of COVID-19 were provided by collaborators in the United States, Italy and Spain. The repertoires were released in a freely available public database intended as a resource for research on the immune response to SARS-CoV-2. The prospective study material was composed of cDNA or gDNA derived from T cells, B-cell-depleted T cells, or PBMCs. Nearly every sample came with metadata listing a de-identified subject ID, COVID-19 status, age in years and sex. HLA class I and class II types, where available, came from metadata supplied by the sample provider rather than from assay-based typing. Samples came from the ongoing ImmuneRACE study (first 160 participants) plus 1,254 subjects from 6 global collaborators. Subjects who had been exposed to COVID-19, were actively infected with it, or had recovered from it provided the deeply sampled blood TCRbeta repertoires that made up the dataset. The study at large found these results: How much clinical and demographic metadata was included differed by source and by participant, and the metadata was provided uncurated.

The immunoSEQ Assay, a bias-controlled multiplex PCR, was used to amplify TCRbeta CDR3 regions from genomic DNA. The original methods were these. Nucleated cell counts per sample were estimated from amplification of reference gene primers within the assay. To quantify the absolute abundance of each unique TCRbeta CDR3 rearrangement, sequence reads were collapsed and filtered. For each sample, productive Simpson clonality was calculated by taking the square root of Simpson's diversity index across productive rearrangements. The source is immuneACCESS, and TCRdb retained only in-frame sequences with V and J called. Part of the clones is not carried over; for the studies checked, unresolved V genes explain less than half of this, and the remainder is unexplained. V, J and clone size are taken as reported in that table, and D and trimming were inferred from the DNA itself. The sample table contains roughly 250,000 clones; only one count was recorded for about 90% of them. The ten largest clonotypes hold approximately 4% of the sample.

Inclusive of the bounding cysteine and phenylalanine, the CDR3 is 13 residues long. This entry keeps only the CDR3 DNA: 39 bases, framed from base 1. The junction carries 13 bases between V and J, which are trimmed by 7 bases and 4 bases respectively. Each collaborating institution followed its own protocols to collect whole blood in K2EDTA tubes. Collaborator samples were shipped for TCRbeta analysis as frozen whole blood, isolated PBMCs, or DNA extracted from either sample type. On this clone: What antigen it recognizes has not been identified. Per-base qualities were not stored, and no clone one base away is much larger.

This chain joins TRBV12-3 or TRBV12-4 to TRBJ1-2; no D segment can be confidently identified. What was sequenced was peripheral blood. The clonotype was recovered from a woman in her thirties or forties with acute or convalescent COVID-19. CDR3 loop: CASNSHLAYGYTF. The DNA reads as follows: TGTGCCAGCAATTCCCACCTAGCCTATGGCTACACCTTC.